The 32 T cell receptor beta chains reported below all come from one sample, sequenced in a study of T cell changes during pregnancy in multiple sclerosis. This table comes from immunoSEQ multiplex PCR, and its TCRdb copy is limited to in-frame clones, with some not included. The sample contains more than 60,000 clones, 80% to 95% of which appear only once. The material sequenced was peripheral blood, taken in the second trimester of pregnancy. These receptors were taken from a female donor with multiple sclerosis, enrolled in a pregnancy study.

The chain is built from TRBV29-1 and TRBJ2-1; TRBD2 agrees at 14 bases. With 6 bases clipped from V and 9 bases from J, the junction kept 7 bases outside the gene matches. This CDR3 is 14 amino acids long. Germline-derived CDR1 and CDR2 are SQVTM and ANQGSEA. The CDR3 nucleotides read TGCAGCGTCGCCGGGACTAGCGGGAGTAGTGAGCAGTTCTTC. This gives the protein CSVAGTSGSSEQFF.

In its sample, this clone was seen once. The CDR3 nucleotides are TGCAGCGTTGACACGGCAGGGGGCTCGGAGACCCAGTACTTC. It translates to CSVDTAGGSETQYF. V gene TRBV29-1 combines with J gene TRBJ2-5; 8 bases map to TRBD1. J was trimmed by 5 bases and V by 3 bases; bases with no gene match: 8. The CDR3 covers 14 residues. CDR1 is SQVTM, CDR2 ANQGSEA, per germline.

The chain employs TRBV18 and TRBJ2-5, with D perhaps matching TRBD1 (5 bases). Trimming removed 0 bases at V and 6 bases at J, with 11 bases between. The CDR3 is 14 residues long. Germline CDR1 KGHSH, CDR2 LQKENI. The CDR3 DNA sequence: TGTGCCAGCTCACCACCGACGCAGGGTCAGACCCAGTACTTC. This gives the protein CASSPPTQGQTQYF.

The chain has TRBV11-2 and TRBJ2-4; tentative D call: TRBD2 (5 bases). Per the germline V gene, CDR1 is SGHAT and CDR2 is FQNNGV. V gave up 5 bases and J gave up 4 bases, with 18 bases separating them. The CDR3 runs to 16 residues. The CDR3 spells CASSPGLKGPKNIQYF. CDR3 DNA sequence: TGTGCCAGCAGCCCCGGACTCAAAGGTCCAAAAAACATTCAGTACTTC.

The gene calls are TRBV19 and TRBJ1-2; D remains unclear. CDR1 and CDR2 from the germline V gene are LNHDA and SQIVND (reference sequence). V was shortened by 4 bases and J by 1 base, with 10 bases between the two germline ends. This CDR3 spans 14 amino acids. The CDR3 DNA follows: TGTGCCAGTAGTACTACGGGGTATAACTATGGCTACACCTTC. Translated: CASSTTGYNYGYTF.

The chain has TRBV19 and TRBJ2-1, with 10 bases identical to TRBD2. There are 17 residues in the CDR3. Germline V lookup: CDR1 LNHDA, CDR2 SQIVND (reference sequence). Germline trimming cut 7 bases from V and 8 bases from J; bases unmatched to any gene: 17. The CDR3 here is CASTQGGLAGAGYEQFF. The CDR3 DNA follows: TGTGCCAGTACTCAAGGGGGTCTAGCGGGAGCTGGCTATGAGCAGTTCTTC.

The chain combines TRBV13 with TRBJ2-3; 9 bases fit TRBD2. With 5 bases clipped from V and 3 bases from J, the junction kept 9 bases outside the gene matches. The CDR3 contains 16 residues. Looked up from germline, CDR1 is PRHDT and CDR2 is FYEKMQ (reference sequence). The CDR3 DNA sequence: TGTGCCAGCAGCACGTGGGCTAGCGGGGCTACAGATACGCAGTATTTT. Translation: CASSTWASGATDTQYF.

This chain connects TRBV18 to TRBJ1-2; tentatively, D is TRBD1 (6 bases). V was pared by 3 bases and J by 3 bases, with 23 bases between. The CDR3 loop spans 18 amino acids. CDR1 is KGHSH, CDR2 LQKENI, per germline. The CDR3 DNA is TGTGCCAGCTCACCTTTCCACAGGGTCACTACCCCTGACTATGGCTACACCTTC. Its protein is CASSPFHRVTTPDYGYTF.

In DNA form, the CDR3 reads TGCGCCAGCACTGACAGGTCCTCTGGGGCCAACGTCCTGACTTTC. Amino acid sequence: CASTDRSSGANVLTF. The V gene is TRBV5-1, the J gene TRBJ2-6, with D perhaps matching TRBD1 (6 bases). Trimming left V 6 bases short and J 0 bases short, with 10 bases between. CDR3 length equals 15 residues. Looked up from germline, CDR1 is SGHRS and CDR2 is YFSETQ.

This sequence joins TRBV29-1 and TRBJ2-1; 10 nucleotides align to TRBD2. V lost 4 bases, J lost 4 bases, and 7 bases stayed unmatched. CDR1 and CDR2 from the germline V gene are SQVTM and ANQGSEA. The CDR3 covers 15 residues. CDR3 bases: TGCAGCGTTGTGGGAACTAGCGGGGAATACAATGAGCAGTTCTTC. As protein: CSVVGTSGEYNEQFF.

The chain recombines TRBV5-8 with TRBJ1-6; the D gene is possibly TRBD1 (5 bases). Germline CDR1 reads SGHTS; CDR2 reads YDEGEE. V lost 5 bases, J lost 0 bases, and 12 bases lay in between. The CDR3 has 16 amino acids. The CDR3 sequence: CASSRDGSSYNSPLHF. The CDR3 DNA follows: TGTGCCAGCAGTAGGGACGGGAGCTCCTATAATTCACCCCTCCACTTT.

CDR3: CASSLGGSEDTQYF. In DNA form, the CDR3 reads TGTGCCAGCAGCTTGGGAGGTTCTGAGGATACGCAGTATTTT. The chain carries TRBV5-4 and TRBJ2-3, with no clear D. The V end lost 0 bases, the J end lost 6 bases, and 11 bases lay between the germline ends. This CDR3 has 14 residues. Germline V lookup: CDR1 SGHNT, CDR2 YYREEE (reference sequence).

This rearrangement joins TRBV27 to TRBJ2-1, with 8 bases lining up with TRBD1. Trimming cost V 2 bases and J 6 bases; bases outside gene matches: 6. The CDR3 is 15 amino acids. In germline, CDR1 is MNHEY, CDR2 SMNVEV (reference sequence). In nucleotides, the CDR3 is TGTGCCAGCAGTTTAACAGGGGGAGGACGCAATGAGCAGTTCTTC. Translation gives CASSLTGGGRNEQFF.

The chain links TRBV7-3 to TRBJ2-2, with 11 bases fitting TRBD1. Germline values: CDR1 SGHTA, CDR2 FQGTGA. The CDR3 has 18 amino acids. V shed 2 bases, J shed 0 bases, and the junction held 5 bases outside the gene matches. This CDR3 is CASSLPLGQGANTGELFF. Written as DNA, the CDR3 is TGTGCCAGCAGCTTACCACTGGGACAGGGGGCGAACACCGGGGAGCTGTTTTTT.

This chain links TRBV10-3 with TRBJ2-3; D ambiguous. Germline lookup yields CDR1 ENHRY and CDR2 SYGVKD. V dropped 3 bases and J dropped 4 bases, with 11 bases sitting between them. This CDR3 comprises 14 residues. The CDR3 sequence: CAISESTDSDTQYF. The CDR3, as DNA: TGTGCCATCAGTGAAAGCACCGATTCAGATACGCAGTATTTT.

The gene calls are TRBV6-5 and TRBJ2-4, with D perhaps TRBD1 (6 bases). V was cut by 6 bases and J by 3 bases, with 12 bases left in between. Germline V lookup: CDR1 MNHEY, CDR2 SVGAGI. CDR3 length: 14 amino acids. The CDR3 reads CASSRDIDKNIQYF. CDR3 nucleotide sequence: TGTGCCAGCAGCCGGGACATAGACAAAAACATTCAGTACTTC.

V usage is TRBV23-1 and J usage is TRBJ2-6; maybe TRBD1 (6 bases). TRBV23-1 is reported as an ORF; its role is uncertain. Trimming removed 0 bases at V and 1 base at J, with 13 bases between. The CDR3 runs 18 residues. The CDR3 DNA reads TGCGCCAGCAGTCAATCTAGGAACAGGGCGTCTGGGGCCAACGTCCTGACTTTC. It yields the protein CASSQSRNRASGANVLTF.

V and J are TRBV9 and TRBJ2-1; TRBD2 matches 11 bases. Germline trimming cut 4 bases from V and 9 bases from J; bases unmatched to any gene: 12. CDR1 and CDR2 from the germline V gene are SGDLS and YYNGEE. The CDR3 totals 16 residues. DNA of the CDR3: TGTGCCAGCAGCACGGACATCGGGACTAGCGGCCTTGAGCAGTTCTTC. It is translated as CASSTDIGTSGLEQFF.

The V and J genes are TRBV30 and TRBJ2-7; 10 bases line up with TRBD2. The ends lost 4 bases at V and 2 bases at J; junction bases unmatched: 5. The CDR3 is made up of 14 amino acids. Germline CDR1 GTSNPN, CDR2 SVGIG (reference sequence). The CDR3 sequence: CAWNLAGVTYEQYF. CDR3 coding DNA: TGTGCCTGGAATCTAGCGGGAGTCACCTACGAGCAGTACTTC.

The V and J genes are TRBV12-5 and TRBJ2-5; unclear D gene. The germline gives CDR1 LGHNT, CDR2 FRNRAP. Trimming took 3 bases from V and 2 from J, leaving 10 bases between them. The CDR3 is 14 residues long. CDR3 in DNA: TGTGCTAGTGGTTTTCCCCCCGGTCAAGAGACCCAGTACTTC. Amino acids: CASGFPPGQETQYF.

The J gene is TRBJ1-4, the V gene TRBV25-1, with a weak D call TRBD1 (5 bases). There are 14 residues in the CDR3. The V end was cut by 1 base, the J end by 10 bases, with 13 bases between. Germline V CDR1 and CDR2: MGHDK, SYGVNS. The CDR3 reads CASSELTQGLKLFF. CDR3 nucleotide sequence: TGTGCCAGCAGTGAATTGACCCAGGGCCTAAAACTGTTTTTT.

V and J are TRBV7-2 and TRBJ1-2; no firm D call. The CDR3 is 15 residues long. The germline V gene has CDR1 SGHTA and CDR2 FQGNSA. The V gene lost 5 bases and the J gene lost 2 bases, with 15 bases spanning the gap. The CDR3: CASSPPYGENYGYTF. In nucleotides, the CDR3 is TGTGCCAGCAGCCCCCCGTATGGGGAGAACTATGGCTACACCTTC.

In this sample, this clone turned up once. The chain combines TRBV4-3 with TRBJ1-1, with D possibly matching TRBD1 (5 bases). Germline V gene data show CDR1 as LGHNA and CDR2 as YSLEER. V was trimmed by 1 base and J by 1 base, leaving 16 bases between them. The CDR3 covers 17 residues. The CDR3 DNA reads as TGCGCCAGCAGCCAAGGGGGCGGGGGAGTATGGAACACTGAAGCTTTCTTT. It yields the protein CASSQGGGGVWNTEAFF.

The chain employs TRBV5-1 and TRBJ2-7, with TRBD2 matching over 11 bases. The CDR3 covers 17 residues. The J segment lost 1 base and the V segment lost 0 bases, leaving 6 bases of the junction unmatched. In germline, CDR1 is SGHRS, CDR2 YFSETQ. Here the CDR3 reads CASSLVLTSGSSYEQYF. Here the CDR3 DNA reads TGCGCCAGCAGCTTGGTCCTTACTAGCGGGAGTTCCTACGAGCAGTACTTC.

This clone was detected a few times. The genes are TRBV19 and TRBJ2-3; 7 bases are shared with TRBD2. V shed 6 bases, J shed 6 bases, and the junction held 18 bases outside the gene matches. The germline gives CDR1 LNHDA, CDR2 SQIVND (reference sequence). The CDR3 is 17 residues long. The CDR3 nucleotides read TGTGCCAGTAGAATCCGCCCTAGCGGCGTGGGACTCGATACGCAGTATTTT. Its protein product is CASRIRPSGVGLDTQYF.

The genes are TRBV2 and TRBJ2-3, with 9 nucleotides matching TRBD1. Germline V CDR1 and CDR2: SNHLY, FYNNEI. The CDR3 contains 16 residues. The J segment lost 4 bases and the V segment lost 2 bases, leaving 7 bases of the junction unmatched. CDR3 sequence (DNA): TGTGCCAGCAGTGAACTGACAGGGGGTGGTCCAGATACGCAGTATTTT. Encoded protein: CASSELTGGGPDTQYF.

The genes are TRBV29-1 and TRBJ2-4; 9 bases are a match to TRBD1. V lost 5 bases to trimming and J lost 2 bases; unmatched junction nucleotides: 7. Per the germline V gene, CDR1 is SQVTM and CDR2 is ANQGSEA. The CDR3 has 15 amino acids. This chain's CDR3 is CSVKTGGATKNIQYF. The CDR3 DNA is TGCAGCGTTAAAACAGGGGGCGCGACCAAAAACATTCAGTACTTC.

The chain employs TRBV18 and TRBJ2-3, with D perhaps matching TRBD2 (5 bases). CDR1 and CDR2 (germline): KGHSH, LQKENI. The ends were cut back, 3 bases at V and 2 bases at J, with 12 bases in the middle. The CDR3 is made up of 15 amino acids. This chain's CDR3 is CASSPSGLSTDTQYF. The CDR3 nucleotides read TGTGCCAGCTCACCGTCAGGACTTTCCACAGATACGCAGTATTTT.

The rearrangement uses TRBV2 and TRBJ2-1, with 9 bases that match TRBD2. J was trimmed by 4 bases and V by 6 bases; bases with no gene match: 7. Per germline, CDR1 SNHLY and CDR2 FYNNEI. This CDR3 comprises 15 residues. Here the CDR3 reads CASSLSSGEYNEQFF. CDR3 nucleotides: TGTGCCAGCAGCCTTTCTAGCGGGGAATACAATGAGCAGTTCTTC.

The chain couples TRBV6-1 to TRBJ2-1; D unresolved. This CDR3 is built from 14 residues. Germline V lookup: CDR1 MNHNS, CDR2 SASEGT. Trimming left V 0 bases short and J 7 bases short, with 10 bases between. In DNA, the CDR3 is TGTGCCAGCAGTGAAGCGCGGAAGAGGAATGAGCAGTTCTTC. Translation gives CASSEARKRNEQFF.

The count of this clone is one. The chain links TRBV11-2 to TRBJ2-7; D perhaps matches TRBD2 (6 bases). The CDR3 loop spans 14 amino acids. The V gene lost 4 bases and the J gene lost 3 bases, with 13 bases spanning the gap. Germline CDR1 SGHAT, CDR2 FQNNGV. The CDR3 DNA is TGTGCCAGCAGCTCCCTCGCGGACTACTACGAGCAGTACTTC. Its translation: CASSSLADYYEQYF.

The chain combines TRBV9 with TRBJ2-2; 9 positions agree with TRBD2. The germline CDR1 and CDR2 sequences are SGDLS and YYNGEE. The CDR3 has 17 residues. The junction had 6 bases not matched to a gene; V was cut back by 2 bases and J by 1 base. The CDR3 loop is CASSVLAGRQNTGELFF. The CDR3 coding sequence is TGTGCCAGCAGCGTCCTAGCGGGAAGACAGAACACCGGGGAGCTGTTTTTT.